Presented here are 12 T cell receptor beta chains from one specimen sequenced in a study of technical replicates of blood from a handful of donors. The protocol was immunoSEQ multiplex PCR, while the TCRdb copy is restricted to in-frame clones and leaves out a portion. Of about 76,000 clones in the sample, 86% were seen once. Source material: PBMCs. Receptors originate from a human donor in good health. Some clones in this sample may be carry-over from other donors' samples.

In its sample, this clone was seen a few times. V gene TRBV27 combines with J gene TRBJ1-6; D is unresolved. The length of the CDR3 is 12 residues. With 4 bases removed from V and 13 bases from J, the gap between germline ends came to 11 bases. Germline V gene sequence: CDR1 MNHEY, CDR2 SMNVEV (reference sequence). CDR3 sequence: CASSYTMGPLHF. CDR3 DNA sequence: TGTGCCAGCAGTTATACCATGGGCCCCCTCCACTTT.

This chain links TRBV6-1 with TRBJ2-1; TRBD2 matches at 10 bases. Trimming at V came to 7 bases and at J to 6 bases, leaving 9 bases not matched to a gene. Per germline, CDR1 MNHNS and CDR2 SASEGT. There are 15 residues in the CDR3. CDR3 protein: CASILLAGQVNEQFF. CDR3 nucleotides: TGTGCCAGCATCCTACTAGCGGGGCAGGTCAATGAGCAGTTCTTC.

The J gene is TRBJ2-1, the V gene TRBV5-1; D is ambiguous. This CDR3 spans 15 amino acids. CDR1 and CDR2 (germline): SGHRS, YFSETQ. V was shortened by 5 bases and J by 3 bases, with 15 bases between the two germline ends. CDR3 in DNA: TGCGCCAGCAGTTCCTCTTCACCCTACTACAATGAGCAGTTCTTC. Protein: CASSSSSPYYNEQFF. Full variable domain (rest looked up from reference TRBV5-1 and TRBJ2-1): KAGVTQTPRYLIKTRGQQVTLSCSPISGHRSVSWYQQTPGQGLQFLFEYFSETQRNKGNFPGRFSGRQFSNSRSEMNVSTLELGDSALYLCASSSSSPYYNEQFFGPGTRLTVL.

The CDR3 DNA sequence: TGTGCCAGCAGCTTGCTGGCAGGGCCGGAAGCTTTCTTT. It specifies CASSLLAGPEAFF. V is TRBV5-6 and J is TRBJ1-1; a weak D match, TRBD1 (5 bases). Germline values: CDR1 SGHDT, CDR2 YYEEEE. The CDR3 is 13 residues long. Trimming pared 1 base from V and 8 bases from J, leaving 12 bases between.

This chain links TRBV2 with TRBJ1-6, with 9 nucleotides matching TRBD1. This CDR3 comprises 15 residues. J lost 10 bases, V lost 8 bases, and 12 bases had no gene match. CDR1 is SNHLY and CDR2 is FYNNEI in the germline V gene. CDR3 bases: TGTGCCAGCGGAATACCCGGGACAGGGTACTCACCCCTCCACTTT. It yields the protein CASGIPGTGYSPLHF.

The sample holds one count of this clone. J is TRBJ2-3 and V is TRBV11-1; 15 nucleotides align to TRBD2. The germline CDR1 and CDR2 sequences are SGHAT and FQDESV (reference sequence). V lost 4 bases, J lost 0 bases, and 5 bases stayed unmatched. This CDR3 is built from 18 residues. CDR3 sequence: CASSSGLAGGLSTDTQYF. CDR3 in DNA: TGTGCCAGCAGCTCGGGACTAGCGGGAGGTTTAAGCACAGATACGCAGTATTTT. Full variable domain (rest looked up from reference TRBV11-1 and TRBJ2-3): EAEVAQSPRYKITEKSQAVAFWCDPISGHATLYWYRQILGQGPELLVQFQDESVVDDSQLPKDRFSAERLKGVDSTLKIQPAELGDSAMYLCASSSGLAGGLSTDTQYFGPGTRLTVL.

This chain joins TRBV5-1 and TRBJ2-3, with D hard to call. Per germline, CDR1 SGHRS and CDR2 YFSETQ. The CDR3 is made up of 16 amino acids. V shed 4 bases and J shed 7 bases, with 22 bases lying between them. CDR3 sequence reads: CASSPGDGRPPYTQYF. CDR3 nucleotides: TGCGCCAGCAGCCCTGGTGATGGGCGACCTCCCTATACGCAGTATTTT.

This chain's CDR3 is CAISESRQQRRSWGQWVLTF. The CDR3 nucleotides read TGTGCCATCAGTGAAAGCCGTCAACAGCGCAGGTCCTGGGGCCAATGGGTCCTGACTTTC. The rearrangement joins TRBV10-3 to TRBJ2-6; possible D gene TRBD1, 5 bases. The CDR3 runs to 20 residues. Germline V CDR1 and CDR2: ENHRY, SYGVKD. The germline V and J ends were trimmed by 3 bases and 13 bases, with 34 bases remaining between them.

The CDR3 DNA sequence: TGTGCCAGCAGCACGATTAACACACTAGCGGGGAAAGAGACCCAGTACTTC. Protein sequence: CASSTINTLAGKETQYF. The chain recombines TRBV7-8 with TRBJ2-5, with TRBD2 matching 10 bases. Trimming took 5 bases from V and 3 from J; bases not matched to a gene: 12. The length of the CDR3 is 17 residues. CDR1 is SGHVS and CDR2 is FQNEAQ in the germline V gene. Full variable domain (missing parts from reference TRBV7-8 and TRBJ2-5): GAGVSQSPRYKVAKRGQDVALRCDPISGHVSLFWYQQALGQGPEFLTYFQNEAQLDKSGLPSDRFFAERPEGSVSTLKIQRTQQEDSAVYLCASSTINTLAGKETQYFGPGTRLLVL.

This chain connects TRBV5-1 to TRBJ2-2; TRBD2 aligns across 14 bases. In germline, CDR1 is SGHRS, CDR2 YFSETQ. This CDR3 contains 18 residues. V trimming: 3 bases; J trimming: 1 base; junction bases outside the gene matches: 5. CDR3 in amino acids: CASSSGTSGGRNTGELFF. The CDR3 nucleotides are TGCGCCAGCAGCTCTGGGACTAGCGGGGGCCGGAACACCGGGGAGCTGTTTTTT.

On this clone: The sample contains more than one DNA sequence encoding this CDR3. The rearrangement joins TRBV18 to TRBJ2-7; D might be TRBD2 (5 bases). V was cut by 0 bases and J by 2 bases, with 8 bases left in between. CDR1 and CDR2 (germline): KGHSH, LQKENI. The CDR3 sequence is 14 residues long. CDR3: CASSPPTGTYEQYF. The CDR3 bases are TGTGCCAGCTCACCACCTACGGGGACCTACGAGCAGTACTTC.

This rearrangement joins TRBV27 to TRBJ2-5, with 8 bases aligning to TRBD1. This CDR3 is 17 amino acids long. The junction had 15 bases not matched to a gene; V was cut back by 5 bases and J by 4 bases. Germline V lookup: CDR1 MNHEY, CDR2 SMNVEV (reference sequence). The CDR3 DNA reads as TGTGCCAGCAGTCCGAGACACCCGGACAGGGAGAGAGAGACCCAGTACTTC. Protein sequence: CASSPRHPDRERETQYF.